One and the same sample provided the 16 T cell receptor beta chains below, sequenced in a study of blood T cell repertoires in COVID-19 (dated by TCRdb to the early 2020s). Library creation used the immunoSEQ multiplex PCR assay. The table was pulled from immuneACCESS by TCRdb, which kept in-frame rearrangements only. Such tables lose some clones; where checked, under half of the loss comes from unresolved V genes, and the rest has no known cause. This sample comprises approximately 210,000 clones, roughly 86% of them detected only once. The ten largest make up about 8% of the sample. Material for sequencing was peripheral blood. Source of these receptors: a woman aged 50 to 60 with active or convalescent COVID-19.

This chain connects TRBV5-1 to TRBJ2-3, with TRBD2 matching over 13 bases. V lost 4 bases to trimming and J lost 5 bases; unmatched junction nucleotides: 10. Germline-derived CDR1 and CDR2 are SGHRS and YFSETQ. The CDR3 sequence is 17 residues long. CDR3 loop: CASSLPSLAGGKDTQYF. The CDR3 DNA reads as TGCGCCAGCAGCCTCCCCTCACTAGCGGGGGGGAAAGATACGCAGTATTTT.

This clone was found many times. The V gene is TRBV7-2, the J gene TRBJ2-1; 7 nucleotides align to TRBD1. V lost 5 bases and J lost 1; bases outside the gene matches: 5. The CDR3 spans 15 residues. The germline V gene encodes CDR1 SGHTA and CDR2 FQGNSA. Here the CDR3 DNA reads TGTGCCAGCAGCCAAGGGACAGCTTCCTACAATGAGCAGTTCTTC. Translation gives CASSQGTASYNEQFF.

This clone was found once. The rearrangement uses TRBV7-6 and TRBJ1-5; TRBD1 matches 10 bases. The CDR3 is made up of 15 amino acids. Germline loops: CDR1 SGHVS, CDR2 FNYEAQ. V lost 5 bases, J lost 5 bases, and 6 bases stayed unmatched. CDR3 DNA sequence: TGTGCCAGCAGCCCGGGGGACAGGGGATATCAGCCCCAGCATTTT. It translates to CASSPGDRGYQPQHF.

This clone was counted a few times. The chain recombines TRBV6-1 with TRBJ2-1; possibly TRBD2 for D (6 bases). The V gene lost 2 bases and the J gene lost 2 bases, with 10 bases spanning the gap. CDR1 is MNHNS, CDR2 SASEGT, per germline. The CDR3 spans 15 residues. CDR3: CASSERDLAYNEQFF. The CDR3 DNA reads TGTGCCAGCAGTGAAAGGGACTTAGCCTACAATGAGCAGTTCTTC.

CDR3 in DNA: TGTGCCAGCGGCACCCGGGTGGAGAATGGCTACACCTTC. Its translation is CASGTRVENGYTF. J is TRBJ1-2 and V is TRBV12-3 or TRBV12-4; D is undetermined. Trimming removed 8 bases from V and 6 bases from J, with 16 bases in between. The CDR3 consists of 13 residues.

The rearrangement uses TRBV2 and TRBJ1-1, with 9 nucleotides matching TRBD1. V lost 3 bases to trimming and J lost 5 bases; unmatched junction nucleotides: 13. The V gene's germline CDR1 is SNHLY and CDR2 FYNNEI. This CDR3 contains 17 residues. CDR3 bases: TGTGCCAGCAGTGACGCATACAGGGGGCGCTTGGGTACTGAAGCTTTCTTT. It encodes CASSDAYRGRLGTEAFF. The whole variable domain, remainder taken from reference TRBV2 and TRBJ1-1, is EPEVTQTPSHQVTQMGQEVILRCVPISNHLYFYWYRQILGQKVEFLVSFYNNEISEKSEIFDDQFSVERPDGSNFTLKIRSTKLEDSAMYFCASSDAYRGRLGTEAFFGQGTRLTVV.

This clone was counted a single time. V gene TRBV9 combines with J gene TRBJ1-6; D perhaps matches TRBD1 (5 bases). CDR3 length equals 14 residues. Germline CDR1 reads SGDLS; CDR2 reads YYNGEE. The V end was cut by 0 bases, the J end by 7 bases, with 8 bases between. This CDR3 reads CASSVGGVNSPLHF. The CDR3 DNA follows: TGTGCCAGCAGCGTAGGGGGGGTAAATTCACCCCTCCACTTT.

The rearrangement links TRBV6-5 to TRBJ1-2; 12 bases are a match to TRBD1. Looked up from germline, CDR1 is MNHEY and CDR2 is SVGAGI. The CDR3 contains 15 residues. The ends lost 7 bases at V and 7 bases at J; junction bases unmatched: 10. The CDR3: CASTREGQGASGYTF. CDR3 nucleotides: TGTGCCAGCACCCGGGAGGGACAGGGGGCGTCTGGCTACACCTTC.

The chain carries TRBV3-1 (or the pseudogene TRBV3-2) and TRBJ1-1; D ambiguous. The CDR3 length is 14 residues. Trimming stripped 4 bases from V and 1 base from J, with 10 bases between. CDR1 LGHDT and CDR2 YNNKEL come from the germline V gene (reference sequence). The CDR3: CASSPQPGNTEAFF. CDR3 in DNA: TGTGCCAGCAGCCCCCAACCGGGGAACACTGAAGCTTTCTTT.

The J gene is TRBJ2-3, the V gene TRBV10-3; 10 nucleotides agree with TRBD2. This CDR3 is 15 amino acids long. The germline V gene has CDR1 ENHRY and CDR2 SYGVKD. V shed 7 bases and J 6 bases; nucleotides not matched to a gene: 10. The CDR3 here is CAIIDQRGGRDTQYF. In DNA form, the CDR3 reads TGTGCCATCATAGATCAGCGGGGGGGCCGGGATACGCAGTATTTT.

The V and J genes are TRBV5-4 and TRBJ2-7; 8 bases match TRBD1. Trimming at V came to 4 bases and at J to 0 bases, leaving 6 bases not matched to a gene. Germline-derived CDR1 and CDR2 are SGHNT and YYREEE (reference sequence). The CDR3 spans 15 residues. CDR3 amino acids: CASSPTGGSSYEQYF. The CDR3 bases are TGTGCCAGCAGCCCCACAGGGGGGAGCTCCTACGAGCAGTACTTC.

The gene calls are TRBV6-4 and TRBJ1-2; a possible D gene is TRBD1 (5 bases). This CDR3 spans 14 amino acids. V was shortened by 0 bases and J by 8 bases, with 13 bases between the two germline ends. From germline, CDR1 is MRHNA and CDR2 SNTAGT. The CDR3 sequence: CASSDSRTRRGYTF. For the CDR3, the DNA is TGTGCCAGCAGTGACTCCAGGACACGAAGGGGCTACACCTTC.

The chain is built from TRBV5-1 and TRBJ1-1; 10 nucleotides agree with TRBD1. V was pared by 6 bases and J by 4 bases, with 3 bases of the junction left unmatched. CDR3 length: 13 amino acids. Germline CDR1 is SGHRS and CDR2 is YFSETQ. CDR3 in amino acids: CASTDRGLTEAFF. The CDR3 DNA is TGCGCCAGCACCGACAGGGGGCTCACTGAAGCTTTCTTT.

This clone was recorded only once. The gene calls are TRBV7-2 and TRBJ2-7; the D gene is possibly TRBD2 (5 bases). Per germline, CDR1 SGHTA and CDR2 FQGNSA. V was cut by 1 base and J by 3 bases, with 16 bases left in between. CDR3 length: 16 amino acids. This CDR3 is CASSLGDGPDYYEQYV. For the CDR3, the DNA is TGTGCCAGCAGCTTAGGGGATGGGCCCGACTACTACGAGCAGTACGTC.

The chain links TRBV7-6 to TRBJ1-5, with D uncertain. The V gene's germline CDR1 is SGHVS and CDR2 FNYEAQ. CDR3 length equals 11 residues. Trimming took off 4 bases at V and 9 bases at J, with 7 bases between the two ends. In DNA form, the CDR3 reads TGTGCCAGCAGCTCAGATGGGCCCCAGCATTTT. Encoded protein: CASSSDGPQHF.

The chain recombines TRBV3-1 (or the pseudogene TRBV3-2) with TRBJ1-5; D is ambiguous. Trimming took 1 base from V and 5 from J, leaving 9 bases between them. From germline, CDR1 is LGHDT and CDR2 YNNKEL (reference sequence). CDR3 length: 14 residues. CDR3 bases: TGTGCCAGCAGCCAAGGGCCTCTTGATCAGCCCCAGCATTTT. Protein sequence: CASSQGPLDQPQHF.